Listed below are T cell receptor beta chains from one sample, sequenced in a study of T cells in Graves' hyperthyroidism and ophthalmopathy. One entry per CDR3 protein results from TCRdb running MiXCR on the multiplex PCR reads. The sample includes approximately 400,000 distinct CDR3 sequences, 13% to 15% seen only once; the top ten take around 20%. Sequencing was carried out using blood. These receptors all stem from a young woman with Graves' ophthalmopathy. Both conserved end residues are part of each CDR3. The order of the fields is V gene, D gene, J gene, clone size, CDR3 DNA, CDR3 protein. A D gene is named only where the DNA matches it firmly. A row's size may be missing; if present it is once, few, many or a size class.

V gene: TRBV10-1; D gene: NA; J gene: TRBJ2-1; clone size: many; CDR3 DNA: TGCGCCAGCAGTGAGTCCCAGGTCCCGGGTTTGAATGAGCAGTTCTTC; CDR3 protein: CASSESQVPGLNEQFF
V gene: TRBV20-1; D gene: TRBD1; J gene: TRBJ1-1; clone size: NA; CDR3 DNA: TGCAGTGCTAGGGCTTCCGGGACAGGGGTTGTAAAAGCTTTCTTT; CDR3 protein: CSARASGTGVVKAFF
V gene: TRBV4-1; D gene: NA; J gene: TRBJ1-4; clone size: many; CDR3 DNA: TGCGCCAGCAGCCGTTCCAGGTCGCAGGCGGGGGAAAAACTGTTTTTT; CDR3 protein: CASSRSRSQAGEKLFF
V gene: TRBV27; D gene: NA; J gene: TRBJ1-6; clone size: many; CDR3 DNA: TGTGCCAGCAGTTTATTTCATGGTGGGGGTGGTTCACCCCTCCACTTT; CDR3 protein: CASSLFHGGGGSPLHF
V gene: TRBV6-5; D gene: NA; J gene: TRBJ2-5; clone size: many; CDR3 DNA: TGTGCCAGCAGTTACTCTGGTGGCAGCCAAGAGACCCAGTACTTC; CDR3 protein: CASSYSGGSQETQYF
V gene: TRBV7-2; D gene: NA; J gene: TRBJ2-3; clone size: many; CDR3 DNA: TGTGCCAGCAGCTTAGAAGGGGCCATCCTAGATACGCAGTATTTT; CDR3 protein: CASSLEGAILDTQYF
V gene: TRBV20-1; D gene: NA; J gene: TRBJ1-6; clone size: NA; CDR3 DNA: TGCAGTGCTAGAGTCTCGGGGGGTTCACCCCTCCACTTT; CDR3 protein: CSARVSGGSPLHF
V gene: TRBV28; D gene: NA; J gene: TRBJ1-5; clone size: NA; CDR3 DNA: TGTGCCAGCAGTTTGGGCGTAGGGGAGGGTGGCAATCAGCCCCAGCATTTT; CDR3 protein: CASSLGVGEGGNQPQHF
V gene: TRBV6-1; D gene: NA; J gene: TRBJ2-3; clone size: many; CDR3 DNA: TGTGCCAGCCAGACAGACAGCACAGATACGCAGTATTTT; CDR3 protein: CASQTDSTDTQYF
V gene: TRBV4-1; D gene: NA; J gene: TRBJ1-2; clone size: many; CDR3 DNA: TGCGCCAGCAGCCAAGCTTTACTCAGCAGCTATGGCTACACCTTC; CDR3 protein: CASSQALLSSYGYTF
V gene: TRBV4-2; D gene: TRBD2; J gene: TRBJ2-5; clone size: many; CDR3 DNA: TGTGCCAGCAGCCAAGAACTAGCGGCGGAAGAGACCCAGTACTTC; CDR3 protein: CASSQELAAEETQYF
V gene: TRBV6-1; D gene: NA; J gene: TRBJ1-1; clone size: NA; CDR3 DNA: TGTGCCAGCTCTCCAGGCTCCGGCACTGAAGCTTTCTTT; CDR3 protein: CASSPGSGTEAFF
V gene: TRBV20-1; D gene: TRBD1; J gene: TRBJ2-2; clone size: many; CDR3 DNA: TGCAGTGCACGGACAGGGGACACCGGGGAGCTGTTTTTT; CDR3 protein: CSARTGDTGELFF
V gene: TRBV12-3/TRBV12-4; D gene: NA; J gene: TRBJ1-1; clone size: few; CDR3 DNA: TGTGCCAGCAGCCCGAACCGGGACCCCATGCCGGACGGGTTCACTGAAGCTTTCTTT; CDR3 protein: CASSPNRDPMPDGFTEAFF
V gene: TRBV4-2; D gene: NA; J gene: TRBJ1-3; clone size: many; CDR3 DNA: TGTGCCAGCAGCCAAGTAAACGGCGGGGTACGGGCTGGAAACACCATATATTTT; CDR3 protein: CASSQVNGGVRAGNTIYF
V gene: TRBV11-2; D gene: NA; J gene: TRBJ2-3; clone size: many; CDR3 DNA: TGTGCCAGCTCGAGGGGTATCACAGATACGCAGTATTTT; CDR3 protein: CASSRGITDTQYF
V gene: TRBV27; D gene: NA; J gene: TRBJ2-2; clone size: few; CDR3 DNA: TGTGCCAGCAGCCCTCGGGGGCGCCCAGCCGGGGAGCTGTTTTTT; CDR3 protein: CASSPRGRPAGELFF
V gene: TRBV28; D gene: TRBD1; J gene: TRBJ1-5; clone size: few; CDR3 DNA: TGTGCCAGCAGTCCTCACAGGGGGACAGCCAGCAATCAGCCCCAGCATTTT; CDR3 protein: CASSPHRGTASNQPQHF
V gene: TRBV2; D gene: NA; J gene: TRBJ2-2; clone size: many; CDR3 DNA: TGTGCCAGCAGTGGCGGATACACCGGGGAGCTGTTTTTT; CDR3 protein: CASSGGYTGELFF
V gene: TRBV10-3; D gene: NA; J gene: TRBJ1-5; clone size: NA; CDR3 DNA: TGTGCCATCAGTGAGTCGGAAGGGCCATCGCCCCAGCATTTT; CDR3 protein: CAISESEGPSPQHF
V gene: TRBV6-4; D gene: NA; J gene: TRBJ2-2; clone size: NA; CDR3 DNA: TGTGCCAGCAGTGAATCTTCCGGACAGTTAAGCGGGGAGCTGTTTTTT; CDR3 protein: CASSESSGQLSGELFF
V gene: TRBV2; D gene: NA; J gene: TRBJ2-7; clone size: NA; CDR3 DNA: TGTGCCAGTAAGGGGGATGGCGGCTACGAGCAGTACTTC; CDR3 protein: CASKGDGGYEQYF
V gene: TRBV11-2; D gene: TRBD1; J gene: TRBJ2-7; clone size: many; CDR3 DNA: TGTGCCAGGCGACAGGGCTCCTACGAGCAGTACTTC; CDR3 protein: CARRQGSYEQYF
V gene: TRBV28; D gene: NA; J gene: TRBJ2-1; clone size: many; CDR3 DNA: TGTGCCAGCAGCCTCAGGGACGGGAATGAGCAGTTCTTC; CDR3 protein: CASSLRDGNEQFF
V gene: TRBV28; D gene: NA; J gene: TRBJ1-1; clone size: many; CDR3 DNA: TGTGCCAGCAGTTTTGACAGTAGGTCCACTGAAGCTTTCTTT; CDR3 protein: CASSFDSRSTEAFF
V gene: TRBV14; D gene: NA; J gene: TRBJ2-1; clone size: many; CDR3 DNA: TGTGCCAGCAGCCAAAGACGGATCAATGAGCAGTTCTTC; CDR3 protein: CASSQRRINEQFF
V gene: TRBV6-1; D gene: NA; J gene: TRBJ1-5; clone size: NA; CDR3 DNA: TGTGCCAGCAGTCCATTACACCTGCGACGTGGTCAGCCCCAGCATTTT; CDR3 protein: CASSPLHLRRGQPQHF
V gene: TRBV2; D gene: TRBD1; J gene: TRBJ1-1; clone size: many; CDR3 DNA: TGTGCCAGCAGTCAGTGGACAGGCGGATTGAACACTGAAGCTTTCTTT; CDR3 protein: CASSQWTGGLNTEAFF
V gene: TRBV18; D gene: NA; J gene: TRBJ2-7; clone size: many; CDR3 DNA: TGTGCCAGCTCACCTCCAGGGGCGGATCTCTACGAGCAGTACTTC; CDR3 protein: CASSPPGADLYEQYF
V gene: TRBV20-1; D gene: NA; J gene: TRBJ1-1; clone size: many; CDR3 DNA: TGCAGTGCTAGGTCGGGAGAAAACACTGAAGCTTTCTTT; CDR3 protein: CSARSGENTEAFF
V gene: TRBV28; D gene: NA; J gene: TRBJ2-1; clone size: many; CDR3 DNA: TGTGCCAGCAGTTTCCGGGGGACCTACTACAATGAGCAGTTCTTC; CDR3 protein: CASSFRGTYYNEQFF
V gene: TRBV2; D gene: NA; J gene: TRBJ2-5; clone size: many; CDR3 DNA: TGTGCCAGCAGTGGTTTCTCAGTGGGAGAGACCCAGTACTTC; CDR3 protein: CASSGFSVGETQYF
V gene: TRBV20-1; D gene: NA; J gene: TRBJ1-1; clone size: many; CDR3 DNA: TGCAGTGCTAAGCGGATTGGAACTGAAGCTTTCTTT; CDR3 protein: CSAKRIGTEAFF
V gene: TRBV11-2; D gene: TRBD1; J gene: TRBJ1-3; clone size: NA; CDR3 DNA: TGTGCCAGCAGCCCGTGGACAGGGAGGCCCTCTGGAAACACCATATATTTT; CDR3 protein: CASSPWTGRPSGNTIYF
V gene: TRBV6-1; D gene: NA; J gene: TRBJ2-5; clone size: NA; CDR3 DNA: TGTGCCAGCAACCGAGCCCCCGGCGACTCCTCCAAGGAGACCCAGTACTTC; CDR3 protein: CASNRAPGDSSKETQYF
V gene: TRBV9; D gene: NA; J gene: TRBJ1-6; clone size: many; CDR3 DNA: TGTGCCAGCGGCGATTCACCCCTCCACTTT; CDR3 protein: CASGDSPLHF
V gene: TRBV20-1; D gene: TRBD1; J gene: TRBJ2-1; clone size: many; CDR3 DNA: TGCAGTGATCACCGGGACAGGGGAATCGGTGAGCAGTTCTTC; CDR3 protein: CSDHRDRGIGEQFF
V gene: TRBV9; D gene: NA; J gene: TRBJ1-5; clone size: NA; CDR3 DNA: TGTGCCAGCAGCGTAGGTGTTTTGGATCAGCTCCAGCATTTT; CDR3 protein: CASSVGVLDQLQHF
V gene: TRBV5-5; D gene: NA; J gene: TRBJ1-1; clone size: many; CDR3 DNA: TGTGCCAGCAGCTTGGCCCAGGTAGGCCCTGAAGCTTTCTTT; CDR3 protein: CASSLAQVGPEAFF